The rows below give T cell receptor beta chains drawn from one sample of a study of T cell responses to AZD1222 COVID-19 vaccine. Libraries were prepared by immunoSEQ multiplex PCR; TCRdb keeps only in-frame clonotypes and omits some of them. The sample contains approximately 200,000 clones, roughly 92% of which appear only once. The sequences come from peripheral blood, collected 28 days after the second AZD1222 dose. Source of these receptors: an adult who received the AZD1222 COVID-19 vaccine. Each CDR3 is given with its conserved first and last residue. Each record gives: CDR3 length, D gene, clone size, J gene, V gene, CDR3 protein, CDR3 DNA. D genes are given only for firm matches. Some rows mark clone size as missing; the rest say once, few, many or name a class of expanded clone.

cdr3_length: 15; d_call: -; clone_size: -; j_call: TRBJ1-1; v_call: TRBV7-2; cdr3_aa: CASSSGYRMYTEAFF; cdr3_nt: TGTGCCAGCAGCTCTGGTTACAGGATGTACACTGAAGCTTTCTTT
cdr3_length: 16; d_call: -; clone_size: -; j_call: TRBJ1-6; v_call: TRBV5-4; cdr3_aa: CASSFRLSSYNSPLHF; cdr3_nt: TGTGCCAGCAGCTTTAGGTTAAGCTCCTATAATTCACCCCTCCACTTT
cdr3_length: 14; d_call: -; clone_size: -; j_call: TRBJ2-3; v_call: TRBV19; cdr3_aa: CASTQPGGLDTQYF; cdr3_nt: TGTGCCAGTACCCAACCTGGGGGACTGGATACGCAGTATTTT
cdr3_length: 15; d_call: -; clone_size: -; j_call: TRBJ1-1; v_call: TRBV14; cdr3_aa: CASSRWVGINTEAFF; cdr3_nt: TGTGCCAGCAGCCGCTGGGTCGGGATCAACACTGAAGCTTTCTTT
cdr3_length: 12; d_call: TRBD2; clone_size: -; j_call: TRBJ2-5; v_call: TRBV27; cdr3_aa: CASGAGGETQYF; cdr3_nt: TGTGCCAGCGGGGCGGGGGGGGAGACCCAGTACTTC
cdr3_length: 15; d_call: -; clone_size: -; j_call: TRBJ2-1; v_call: TRBV19; cdr3_aa: CASSRWGPSYNEQFF; cdr3_nt: TGTGCCAGTAGTAGGTGGGGGCCTTCATACAATGAGCAGTTCTTC
cdr3_length: 15; d_call: -; clone_size: -; j_call: TRBJ1-5; v_call: TRBV19; cdr3_aa: CASSMGDWENQPQHF; cdr3_nt: TGTGCCAGTAGTATGGGGGACTGGGAAAATCAGCCCCAGCATTTT
cdr3_length: 14; d_call: TRBD1; clone_size: -; j_call: TRBJ2-2; v_call: TRBV5-1; cdr3_aa: CASRGQGYVGELFF; cdr3_nt: TGCGCCAGCAGGGGACAGGGTTACGTCGGGGAGCTGTTTTTT
cdr3_length: 17; d_call: -; clone_size: -; j_call: TRBJ1-4; v_call: TRBV28; cdr3_aa: CASSFLWKGRPNEKLFF; cdr3_nt: TGTGCCAGCAGTTTTTTATGGAAGGGGCGGCCTAATGAAAAACTGTTTTTT
cdr3_length: 16; d_call: TRBD1; clone_size: -; j_call: TRBJ2-5; v_call: TRBV5-4; cdr3_aa: CASSLGGQGYQETQYF; cdr3_nt: TGTGCCAGCAGCTTGGGGGGACAGGGGTACCAAGAGACCCAGTACTTC
cdr3_length: 11; d_call: -; clone_size: -; j_call: TRBJ2-5; v_call: TRBV20-1; cdr3_aa: CSARDGRRQYF; cdr3_nt: TGCAGTGCTAGAGATGGAAGGCGGCAGTACTTC
cdr3_length: 15; d_call: TRBD2; clone_size: -; j_call: TRBJ2-1; v_call: TRBV5-5; cdr3_aa: CASSLTGGPNNEQFF; cdr3_nt: TGTGCCAGCAGCCTGACGGGGGGGCCGAATAATGAGCAGTTCTTC
cdr3_length: 14; d_call: -; clone_size: -; j_call: TRBJ2-5; v_call: TRBV6-5; cdr3_aa: CASSYLTEQETQYF; cdr3_nt: TGTGCCAGCAGTTACTTGACAGAACAAGAGACCCAGTACTTC
cdr3_length: 17; d_call: TRBD2; clone_size: -; j_call: TRBJ2-3; v_call: TRBV7-2; cdr3_aa: CASSHTGQRGAPDTQYF; cdr3_nt: TGTGCCAGCAGCCACACCGGCCAGCGGGGGGCTCCAGATACGCAGTATTTT
cdr3_length: 14; d_call: -; clone_size: -; j_call: TRBJ1-5; v_call: TRBV2; cdr3_aa: CASTPTGSNQPQHF; cdr3_nt: TGTGCCAGCACACCGACGGGTAGCAATCAGCCCCAGCATTTT
cdr3_length: 16; d_call: -; clone_size: -; j_call: TRBJ2-1; v_call: TRBV29-1; cdr3_aa: CSVVPAGGPRYNEQFF; cdr3_nt: TGCAGCGTTGTCCCGGCAGGCGGTCCTCGCTACAATGAGCAGTTCTTC
cdr3_length: 12; d_call: -; clone_size: few; j_call: TRBJ2-5; v_call: TRBV10-3; cdr3_aa: CAISLDGETQYF; cdr3_nt: TGTGCCATCAGCCTAGATGGAGAGACCCAGTACTTC
cdr3_length: 14; d_call: -; clone_size: -; j_call: TRBJ1-1; v_call: TRBV6-5; cdr3_aa: CASKMDVQMTEAFF; cdr3_nt: TGTGCCAGCAAAATGGACGTCCAAATGACTGAAGCTTTCTTT
cdr3_length: 14; d_call: TRBD1; clone_size: -; j_call: TRBJ1-5; v_call: TRBV19; cdr3_aa: CASSIESGGQPQHF; cdr3_nt: TGTGCCAGTAGTATAGAATCAGGGGGCCAGCCCCAGCATTTT
cdr3_length: 16; d_call: -; clone_size: once; j_call: TRBJ1-3; v_call: TRBV9; cdr3_aa: CASSGPGTGSGNTIYF; cdr3_nt: TGTGCCAGCAGCGGCCCCGGGACGGGCTCTGGAAACACCATATATTTT
cdr3_length: 20; d_call: -; clone_size: -; j_call: TRBJ2-5; v_call: TRBV3-1/TRBV3-2; cdr3_aa: CASSQALDPGPSTSQETQYF; cdr3_nt: TGTGCCAGCAGCCAAGCTCTAGATCCTGGACCCTCGACCAGCCAGGAGACCCAGTACTTC
cdr3_length: 15; d_call: -; clone_size: -; j_call: TRBJ1-3; v_call: TRBV7-9; cdr3_aa: CASSLEADSGNTIYF; cdr3_nt: TGTGCCAGCAGCTTAGAGGCGGACTCTGGAAACACCATATATTTT